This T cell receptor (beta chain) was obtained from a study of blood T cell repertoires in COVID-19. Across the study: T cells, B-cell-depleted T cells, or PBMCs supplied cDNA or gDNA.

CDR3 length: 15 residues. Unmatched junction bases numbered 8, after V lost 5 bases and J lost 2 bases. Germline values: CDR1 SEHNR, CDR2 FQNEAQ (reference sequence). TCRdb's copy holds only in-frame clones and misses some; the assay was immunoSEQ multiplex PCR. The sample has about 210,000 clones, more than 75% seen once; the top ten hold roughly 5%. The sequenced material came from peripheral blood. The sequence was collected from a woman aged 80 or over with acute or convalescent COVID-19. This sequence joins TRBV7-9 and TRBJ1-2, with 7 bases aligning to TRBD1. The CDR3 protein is CASSPTQGVNYGYTF. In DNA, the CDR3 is TGTGCCAGCAGCCCCACCCAGGGGGTGAACTATGGCTACACCTTC.